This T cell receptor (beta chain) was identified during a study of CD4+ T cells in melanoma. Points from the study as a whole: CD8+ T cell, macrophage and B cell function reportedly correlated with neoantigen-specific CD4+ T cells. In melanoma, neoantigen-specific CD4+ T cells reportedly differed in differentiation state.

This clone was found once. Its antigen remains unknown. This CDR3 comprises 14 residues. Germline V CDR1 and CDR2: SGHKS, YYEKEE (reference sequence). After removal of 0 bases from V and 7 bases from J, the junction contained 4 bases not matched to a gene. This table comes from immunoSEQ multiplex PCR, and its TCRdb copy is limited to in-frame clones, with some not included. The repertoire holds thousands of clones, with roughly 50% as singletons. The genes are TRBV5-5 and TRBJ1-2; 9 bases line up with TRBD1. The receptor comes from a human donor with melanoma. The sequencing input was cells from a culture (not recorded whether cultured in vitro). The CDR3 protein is CASSLEQGAPGYTF. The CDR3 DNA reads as TGTGCCAGCAGCTTGGAACAGGGGGCTCCTGGCTACACCTTC. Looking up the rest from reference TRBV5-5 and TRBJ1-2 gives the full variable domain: DAGVTQSPTHLIKTRGQQVTLRCSPISGHKSVSWYQQVLGQGPQFIFQYYEKEERGRGNFPDRFSARQFPNYSSELNVNALLLGDSALYLCASSLEQGAPGYTFGSGTRLTVV.